This TCR beta chain was sequenced for a study of T cells after yellow fever vaccination. Study observations and caveats: From the bulk population, abundant clonotypes could contaminate and appear within FACS-sorted repertoires.

A word on this clonotype: What it binds is unknown. A read error may explain this, as a much larger clone is one base away.

By 5'RACE template switching, TCR cDNA was produced, with a universal primer site and UMIs added in the process. Using its own MiXCR run on the 5' RACE reads, TCRdb lists one record per CDR3 protein. The sample records more than 200,000 distinct CDR3 sequences, approximately 3.8% being singletons. This CDR3 comprises 14 residues. Trimming at V came to 4 bases and at J to 2 bases, leaving 3 bases not matched to a gene. Germline V gene sequence: CDR1 SGHRS, CDR2 YFSETQ. The origin of this receptor is a man between 18 and 29 years old who received the YFV17D yellow fever vaccine. Material: PBMCs, obtained 15 days after the yellow fever booster vaccination. V usage is TRBV5-1 and J usage is TRBJ2-7, with 10 bases identical to TRBD1. In DNA form, the CDR3 reads TGCGCCAGCAGCGATGGGACAGGGGCCTACGAGCAGTACGTC. Protein: CASSDGTGAYEQYV.